Each of the 20 T cell receptor beta chains below was sequenced from the same sample in a study of T-cell reconstitution after alpha-beta-depleted transplantation in children (dated by TCRdb to about 2016). Preparation of the library involved PCR. Sequencing relied on an Illumina HiSeq 2500. TCR library preparation used molecular barcoding, with unique molecular identifiers applied to normalize quantification of the TCRbeta repertoire. TCRdb reprocessed the public reads (quality trimming at Q25 with fastp, clone calling with MiXCR) and kept in-frame beta chains. Every entry covers one CDR3 protein and lists the most common genes and DNA from its rows. Across this sample there are around 450,000 distinct CDR3 sequences, with 15% to 20% seen only once. Approximately 29% of the sample comes from the top ten. The treatment or condition label, read with the paper, signifies: allogeneic hematopoietic cell transplantation with graft depleted of TCRalphabeta T cells and CD19 B cells.

Sequencing used PBMCs, mostly from graft donor cells, obtained 360 days after TCRalphabeta/CD19-depleted stem cell transplant. Receptors originate from a boy in the first two years of life who had a stem cell transplant for Wiskott-Aldrich syndrome, so the T cells may come from the graft donor.

The chain carries TRBV5-1 and TRBJ2-2; D uncertain. The CDR3 has 14 residues. Trimming pared 3 bases from V and 0 bases from J, leaving 6 bases between. Germline CDR1 and CDR2: SGHRS and YFSETQ. The CDR3 DNA reads as TGCGCCAGCAGCTCTACAGCGAACACCGGGGAGCTGTTTTTT. This codes for CASSSTANTGELFF.

The chain links TRBV12-3 or TRBV12-4 to TRBJ2-5; D might be TRBD1 (5 bases). The CDR3 sequence is 15 residues long. Between the trimmed V and J ends, which lost 5 bases and 2 bases, there was a span of 15 bases. The CDR3 loop reads CASSLQGSPQETQYF. The CDR3 DNA is TGTGCCAGCAGTCTCCAGGGTTCCCCTCAAGAGACCCAGTACTTC.

This clonotype has only a few counts. The V call is TRBV15, the J call TRBJ2-7; a possible D gene is TRBD2 (5 bases). The CDR3 sequence is 14 residues long. The germline V and J ends were trimmed by 3 bases and 7 bases, with 16 bases remaining between them. The germline V gene has CDR1 LNHNV and CDR2 YYDKDF (reference sequence). In DNA form, the CDR3 reads TGTGCCACCAGCAGGGACTCCCTGGCTGGGGAGCAGTACTTC. Its translation is CATSRDSLAGEQYF.

This chain connects TRBV15 to TRBJ2-7; a weak D match, TRBD1 (6 bases). Germline assignment: CDR1 LNHNV and CDR2 YYDKDF (reference sequence). The CDR3 has 15 amino acids. Trimming shortened V by 2 bases and J by 3 bases, and 14 bases separated the two germline ends. CDR3 residues: CATSRSRTVNYEQYF. CDR3 nucleotide sequence: TGTGCCACCAGCAGATCCCGGACAGTGAACTACGAGCAGTACTTC.

This chain connects TRBV15 to TRBJ2-6; 7 positions agree with TRBD2. This CDR3 has 15 amino acids. Trimming at V came to 5 bases and at J to 2 bases, leaving 3 bases not matched to a gene. CDR1 and CDR2 (germline): LNHNV, YYDKDF (reference sequence). The CDR3 DNA reads as TGTGCCACCAGCCCCGGGGGGACTGGGGCCAACGTCCTGACTTTC. As protein: CATSPGGTGANVLTF.

This sequence joins TRBV28 and TRBJ2-5, with D tentatively TRBD2 (5 bases). The CDR3 covers 12 residues. V gave up 8 bases and J gave up 2 bases, with 9 bases separating them. Per germline, CDR1 MDHEN and CDR2 SYDVKM. CDR3 sequence reads: CASGLLQETQYF. As DNA, the CDR3 is TGTGCCAGCGGACTCCTTCAAGAGACCCAGTACTTC.

The chain has TRBV12-3 or TRBV12-4 and TRBJ2-6, with TRBD1 matching 7 bases. The CDR3 extends over 17 amino acids. With 6 bases clipped from V and 1 base from J, the junction kept 9 bases outside the gene matches. The CDR3 region is CASRFQPGQSGANVLTF. The CDR3 DNA reads as TGTGCCAGCAGATTCCAGCCGGGACAGTCTGGGGCCAACGTCCTGACTTTC.

In its sample, this clonotype was seen a few times. The chain joins TRBV11-2 to TRBJ2-1, with 11 bases aligning to TRBD2. CDR1 is SGHAT and CDR2 is FQNNGV in the germline V gene. The CDR3 runs 13 residues. V gave up 6 bases and J gave up 6 bases; unmatched junction bases: 1. As DNA, the CDR3 is TGTGCCAGCAGACTAGCGGGAGTCAATGAGCAGTTCTTC. It encodes CASRLAGVNEQFF.

This clonotype was recorded a few times. The chain is built from TRBV7-8 and TRBJ2-3; unclear D gene. Germline CDR1 and CDR2: SGHVS and FQNEAQ. CDR3 size: 15 residues. The V and J ends lost 1 base and 6 bases respectively, with 14 bases between them. The CDR3 loop reads CASSLDPRPEDTQYF. In DNA, the CDR3 is TGTGCCAGCAGCTTAGACCCTCGGCCCGAGGATACGCAGTATTTT.

This clonotype came up a few times. The rearrangement uses TRBV7-2 and TRBJ2-7; D is undetermined. The CDR3 runs 13 residues. Germline assignment: CDR1 SGHTA and CDR2 FQGNSA. Between the trimmed V and J ends, which lost 2 bases and 4 bases, there was a span of 9 bases. The CDR3 is CASSLTPHYEQYF. The CDR3, as DNA: TGTGCCAGCAGCTTAACCCCCCATTACGAGCAGTACTTC.

This clonotype appeared a few times. The chain is built from TRBV15 and TRBJ1-1; D is possibly TRBD1 (6 bases). This CDR3 spans 15 amino acids. Germline loops: CDR1 LNHNV, CDR2 YYDKDF (reference sequence). V was clipped by 0 bases and J by 6 bases, with 14 bases between them. The CDR3 DNA follows: TGTGCCACCAGCAGAGATCTGCCCGGGGGCTCTGAAGCTTTCTTT. Translating it yields CATSRDLPGGSEAFF.

This clonotype was counted between two and nine times. V and J are TRBV7-2 and TRBJ2-1, with D unclear. This CDR3 is 14 amino acids long. Germline CDR1 is SGHTA and CDR2 is FQGNSA. V shed 2 bases and J shed 5 bases, with 10 bases lying between them. The CDR3 protein is CASSLPVANNEQFF. In nucleotides, the CDR3 is TGTGCCAGCAGCTTACCAGTTGCGAACAATGAGCAGTTCTTC.

The sample holds a few counts of this clonotype. The V and J genes are TRBV6-2 or TRBV6-3 and TRBJ2-7; no firm D call. Germline V gene lookup returns CDR1 MNHEY and CDR2 SVGEGT. The CDR3 is 12 amino acids. Trimming took off 3 bases at V and 3 bases at J, with 6 bases between the two ends. The CDR3 loop is CASSYAYYEQYF. CDR3 sequence (DNA): TGTGCCAGCAGTTATGCCTACTACGAGCAGTACTTC.

The V gene is TRBV7-2, the J gene TRBJ2-7; D remains unclear. V lost 2 bases and J 2 bases, leaving 4 bases between the germline ends. Germline V gives CDR1 SGHTA, CDR2 FQGNSA. This CDR3 is 12 amino acids long. CDR3 coding DNA: TGTGCCAGCAGCTTAAACGCCTACGAGCAGTACTTC. Its translation is CASSLNAYEQYF. The whole variable domain, filled in from reference TRBV7-2 and TRBJ2-7, reads GAGVSQSPSNKVTEKGKDVELRCDPISGHTALYWYRQSLGQGLEFLIYFQGNSAPDKSGLPSDRFSAERTGGSVSTLTIQRTQQEDSAVYLCASSLNAYEQYFGPGTRLTVT.

This chain connects TRBV5-1 to TRBJ2-7; 10 bases line up with TRBD1. This CDR3 comprises 15 residues. Germline lookup yields CDR1 SGHRS and CDR2 YFSETQ. V was pared by 4 bases and J by 5 bases, with 9 bases of the junction left unmatched. CDR3 in DNA: TGCGCCAGCAGCAAACCGGACAGGGGGTCGAACGAGCAGTACTTC. It codes for CASSKPDRGSNEQYF.

The genes are TRBV7-9 and TRBJ2-1; 8 positions match TRBD2. This CDR3 has 17 residues. The V and J ends lost 4 bases and 5 bases, in that order; junction bases with no gene match: 13. CDR1 SEHNR and CDR2 FQNEAQ come from the germline V gene (reference sequence). This chain's CDR3 is CASSSPHPLAGHNEQFF. CDR3 nucleotides: TGTGCCAGCAGCTCTCCCCACCCTTTAGCGGGGCACAATGAGCAGTTCTTC.

This clonotype was detected only once. DNA of the CDR3: TGCGCCAGCAGCTTCAGGGGGCGGACCTCCTACAATGAGCAGTTCTTC. It is translated as CASSFRGRTSYNEQFF. The chain is built from TRBV5-1 and TRBJ2-1, with 8 bases fitting TRBD1. Per the germline V gene, CDR1 is SGHRS and CDR2 is YFSETQ. The CDR3 has 16 amino acids. V lost 2 bases and J lost 0; bases outside the gene matches: 4.

The V gene is TRBV12-3 or TRBV12-4, the J gene TRBJ2-3; weak D call: TRBD1 (5 bases). V was cut by 3 bases and J by 0 bases, with 13 bases left in between. The CDR3 covers 16 residues. The CDR3 DNA reads TGTGCCAGCAGTTTTGGCAGGGTTTCTAGCACAGATACGCAGTATTTT. Translated, it gives CASSFGRVSSTDTQYF.

The chain has TRBV10-1 and TRBJ2-3, with D possibly matching TRBD2 (5 bases). Trimming pared 4 bases from V and 5 bases from J, leaving 7 bases between. From germline, CDR1 is WNHNN and CDR2 SYGVQD (reference sequence). This CDR3 is built from 12 residues. Written as DNA, the CDR3 is TGCGCCAGCAGTGGCGAGGGAGATACGCAGTATTTT. Its protein is CASSGEGDTQYF.

With respect to this clonotype: The junction shows a germline mismatch at one end, possibly a read error. The chain combines TRBV2 with TRBJ2-1; D perhaps matches TRBD2 (6 bases). The germline V gene encodes CDR1 SNHLY and CDR2 FYNNEI. This CDR3 has 18 residues. CDR3 sequence reads: CTSSLASASKGSYNEQFF. For the CDR3, the DNA is TGTACCAGCAGTTTGGCTAGCGCTTCCAAGGGCTCCTACAATGAGCAGTTCTTC. Looking up the rest from reference TRBV2 and TRBJ2-1 gives the full variable domain: EPEVTQTPSHQVTQMGQEVILRCVPISNHLYFYWYRQILGQKVEFLVSFYNNEISEKSEIFDDQFSVERPDGSNFTLKIRSTKLEDSAMYFCTSSLASASKGSYNEQFFGPGTRLTVL.